The text below deals with one T cell receptor beta chain. This sample was taken from a study of technical replicates of blood from several donors. The CDR3 has 17 amino acids. Per the germline V gene, CDR1 is SGHTA and CDR2 is FQGTGA. J gave up 4 bases and V 4 bases, and 10 bases lay outside the gene matches. The repertoire was sequenced with immunoSEQ multiplex PCR; TCRdb's copy has only in-frame clones and lacks some. The sample contains about 66,000 clones, just over 90% of which appear only once. The receptor was derived from a human donor in good health. Some clones in this sample may be carry-over from other donors' samples. The rearrangement joins TRBV7-3 to TRBJ2-3; 11 bases align to TRBD2. Sequencing was carried out using PBMCs. This chain's CDR3 is CASSSIAGGQGSDTQYF. The CDR3 region has the DNA TGTGCCAGCAGCTCGATAGCGGGGGGGCAAGGCTCAGATACGCAGTATTTT.